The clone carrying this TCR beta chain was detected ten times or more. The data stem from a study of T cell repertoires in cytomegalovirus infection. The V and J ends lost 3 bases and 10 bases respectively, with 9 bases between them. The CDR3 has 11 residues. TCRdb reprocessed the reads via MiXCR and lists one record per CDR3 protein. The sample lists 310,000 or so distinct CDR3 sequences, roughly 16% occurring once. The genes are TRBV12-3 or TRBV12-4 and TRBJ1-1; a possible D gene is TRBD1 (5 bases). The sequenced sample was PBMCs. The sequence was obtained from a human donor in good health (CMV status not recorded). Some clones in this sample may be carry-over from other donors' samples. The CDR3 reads CASSLTGGAFF. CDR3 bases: TGTGCCAGCAGTTTGACGGGGGGAGCTTTCTTT.